In its sample, the clone carrying this T cell receptor beta chain was seen many times. The sample originates from a study of regulatory T cells in long-lasting Graves disease. This sample's time point: newly diagnosed GD, antithyroid drugs for less than 3 months. Construction of the TCR library relied on RNA isolated from PBMCs. Assembly of TCR beta libraries relied on iRepertoire HTBI primers together with Arm-PCR of CDR3 regions. TCRdb used MiXCR to reprocess the multiplex PCR reads, holding one entry per CDR3 protein. The sample includes 400,000 to 500,000 distinct CDR3 sequences, less than 15% seen only once; the top ten take about 15%. V was pared by 0 bases and J by 0 bases, with 10 bases between. The CDR3 consists of 15 residues. CDR1 and CDR2 from the germline V gene are SGHNT and YYREEE (reference sequence). Another study also made use of these data, one on T cells in Graves' hyperthyroidism and ophthalmopathy. From that study: Investigators excluded patients with uncontrolled infection, other autoimmune disease, pregnancy or lactation. Researchers found most expanded thyroid clonotypes above 0.001 in blood as well. A 13 V-J model separated ophthalmopathy from stable hyperthyroidism.

Source: peripheral blood mononuclear cells (PBMCs), taken at new diagnosis, from a patient treated with antithyroid drugs. This receptor was identified in a woman aged 50 to 60 with Graves disease. The genes are TRBV5-4 and TRBJ2-7; tentatively, D is TRBD2 (6 bases). DNA of the CDR3: TGTGCCAGCAGCTTGGATAGCGGCTACTCCTACGAGCAGTACTTC. It encodes CASSLDSGYSYEQYF.